The T cell receptor beta chain under discussion was sequenced for a study of T cell changes during pregnancy in multiple sclerosis. The method was immunoSEQ multiplex PCR; TCRdb's version includes in-frame clones alone and lacks a portion of them. The sample records tens of thousands of clones, nearly 90% being singletons. Trimming shortened V by 0 bases and J by 6 bases, and 9 bases separated the two germline ends. Per the germline V gene, CDR1 is GTSNPN and CDR2 is SVGIG (reference sequence). This CDR3 is built from 12 residues. The sequences come from CD4+ T cells from peripheral blood mononuclear cells, collected in the third trimester of pregnancy. This chain joins TRBV30 and TRBJ2-7, with D possibly TRBD1 on 5 matching bases. The TCR originated in a female donor in good health, enrolled as a control in a pregnancy study. CDR3 sequence (DNA): TGTGCCTGGAGTGTAGGGGAAGGCGAGCAGTACTTC. Its translation: CAWSVGEGEQYF.